Presented here are 9 T cell receptor beta chains from one specimen sequenced in a study of blood T cell repertoires in COVID-19. Generated by immunoSEQ multiplex PCR, the TCRdb table keeps only in-frame clones and is missing some. Found here are more than 95,000 clones, 87% of them singletons; the top ten hold roughly 15%. Sequenced material: peripheral blood. Every receptor here comes from a man aged 45-65 years with acute or convalescent COVID-19.

The chain links TRBV28 to TRBJ2-1; D perhaps matches TRBD2 (6 bases). Trimming stripped 5 bases from V and 9 bases from J, with 17 bases between. The CDR3 extends over 14 amino acids. The germline V gene has CDR1 MDHEN and CDR2 SYDVKM. CDR3 region: CASSQPPGLIEQFF. The CDR3 nucleotides are TGTGCCAGCAGTCAGCCCCCGGGACTTATTGAGCAGTTCTTC.

This sequence joins TRBV5-1 and TRBJ1-2; D is undetermined. CDR1 and CDR2 from the germline V gene are SGHRS and YFSETQ. Trimming cost V 0 bases and J 5 bases, with 11 bases left between them. CDR3 length: 14 amino acids. The CDR3 reads CASSLASEVYGYTF. The CDR3 nucleotides are TGCGCCAGCAGCTTGGCATCAGAGGTTTATGGCTACACCTTC.

The chain uses TRBV6-6 and TRBJ2-1; TRBD2 matches at 11 bases. V lost 5 bases to trimming and J lost 8 bases; unmatched junction nucleotides: 8. Germline CDR1 is MNHNY and CDR2 is SVGAGI (reference sequence). The CDR3 loop spans 15 amino acids. CDR3 loop: CASSASGRYLHEQFF. The CDR3, as DNA: TGTGCCAGCAGTGCTAGCGGGAGGTACCTCCATGAGCAGTTCTTC.

This chain links TRBV19 with TRBJ1-1; 9 bases map to TRBD1. V was clipped by 7 bases and J by 3 bases; unmatched bases: 6. CDR3 length: 14 amino acids. Germline-derived CDR1 and CDR2 are LNHDA and SQIVND (reference sequence). CDR3 in DNA: TGTGCCAGTAACCACAGGGGGCTGGACACTGAAGCTTTCTTT. Its protein product is CASNHRGLDTEAFF.

This clone has a single count. This chain connects TRBV18 to TRBJ2-1; TRBD1 matches 7 bases. The germline V gene has CDR1 KGHSH and CDR2 LQKENI. CDR3 length equals 13 residues. With 4 bases clipped from V and 8 bases from J, the junction kept 5 bases outside the gene matches. CDR3 nucleotide sequence: TGTGCCAGCTCACTTCTAGGGGGCTATGAGCAGTTCTTC. This translates into CASSLLGGYEQFF.

The chain links TRBV5-4 to TRBJ2-1, with 7 bases fitting TRBD2. In germline, CDR1 is SGHNT, CDR2 YYREEE (reference sequence). V trimming: 4 bases; J trimming: 9 bases; junction bases outside the gene matches: 16. The CDR3 has 16 amino acids. The CDR3 loop reads CASSRSSGRMGSEQFF. CDR3 bases: TGTGCCAGCAGCCGCTCTAGCGGAAGGATGGGAAGTGAGCAGTTCTTC.

The chain links TRBV2 to TRBJ1-4, with TRBD1 matching 9 bases. This CDR3 comprises 12 residues. Trimming at V came to 8 bases and at J to 8 bases, leaving 3 bases not matched to a gene. CDR1 is SNHLY and CDR2 is FYNNEI in the germline V gene. The CDR3: CASDRGKEKLFF. The DNA for the CDR3 is TGTGCCAGCGACAGGGGGAAGGAAAAACTGTTTTTT.

The rearrangement joins TRBV5-1 to TRBJ2-7; 11 nucleotides agree with TRBD1. With 0 bases clipped from V and 5 bases from J, the junction kept 10 bases outside the gene matches. Germline-derived CDR1 and CDR2 are SGHRS and YFSETQ. The CDR3 is made up of 17 amino acids. CDR3 loop: CASSLVVRTGGWNEQYF. Here the CDR3 DNA reads TGCGCCAGCAGCTTGGTGGTCCGGACAGGGGGCTGGAACGAGCAGTACTTC.

This sequence joins TRBV6-5 and TRBJ2-7; 8 bases line up with TRBD2. CDR1 is MNHEY and CDR2 is SVGAGI in the germline V gene. The CDR3 is made up of 13 amino acids. Losses at the gene ends were 8 bases for V and 0 bases for J; bases not matched to a gene: 3. CDR3 loop: CASSAGGSYEQYF. The CDR3 DNA follows: TGTGCCAGCTCTGCGGGAGGCTCCTACGAGCAGTACTTC.